Listed here are 18 T cell receptor beta chains from one sample, sequenced in a study of blood T cell repertoires in COVID-19. Generated by immunoSEQ multiplex PCR, the TCRdb table keeps only in-frame clones and is missing some. Seen here are over 250,000 clones, about nine tenths observed once, and the top ten hold 2% to 2.5%. The sequencing sample was made of peripheral blood. The source is a man aged 45-65 years with acute or convalescent COVID-19.

CDR3 coding DNA: TGTGCCAGCAGCCAAGATCCAGGGAACGCAGATACGCAGTATTTT. This translates into CASSQDPGNADTQYF. This sequence joins TRBV3-1 (or the pseudogene TRBV3-2) and TRBJ2-3, with D maybe TRBD1 (5 bases). Per germline, CDR1 LGHDT and CDR2 YNNKEL (reference sequence). V lost 0 bases and J 4 bases, leaving 11 bases between the germline ends. The CDR3 covers 15 residues.

The chain links TRBV27 to TRBJ1-1; D may be TRBD1 (5 bases). V was clipped by 2 bases and J by 1 base, with 14 bases between them. The CDR3 contains 16 residues. From germline, CDR1 is MNHEY and CDR2 SMNVEV (reference sequence). DNA of the CDR3: TGTGCCAGCAGTTTAGGTAATCGACAGCCGAACACTGAAGCTTTCTTT. The encoded protein is CASSLGNRQPNTEAFF.

The chain recombines TRBV18 with TRBJ2-7; no clear D. The germline gives CDR1 KGHSH, CDR2 LQKENI. The V and J ends lost 3 bases and 3 bases respectively, with 6 bases between them. The CDR3 runs 12 residues. CDR3 loop: CASSPGSYEQYF. The CDR3 bases are TGTGCCAGCTCACCTGGTAGCTACGAGCAGTACTTC.

This clone has only a few counts. The J gene is TRBJ2-2, the V gene TRBV7-8, with D possibly being TRBD2 (5 bases). The germline V and J ends were trimmed by 2 bases and 6 bases, with 10 bases remaining between them. Germline assignment: CDR1 SGHVS and CDR2 FQNEAQ. This CDR3 is 14 amino acids long. This CDR3 is CASSLKRVPGELFF. CDR3 nucleotide sequence: TGTGCCAGCAGCTTAAAGAGGGTCCCCGGGGAGCTGTTTTTT. Supplemented by reference TRBV7-8 and TRBJ2-2, the full variable domain reads GAGVSQSPRYKVAKRGQDVALRCDPISGHVSLFWYQQALGQGPEFLTYFQNEAQLDKSGLPSDRFFAERPEGSVSTLKIQRTQQEDSAVYLCASSLKRVPGELFFGEGSRLTVL.

This sequence joins TRBV2 and TRBJ2-5; 7 bases align to TRBD1. Per germline, CDR1 SNHLY and CDR2 FYNNEI. V lost 2 bases to trimming and J lost 5 bases; unmatched junction nucleotides: 5. This CDR3 is built from 14 residues. The DNA of the CDR3 is TGTGCCAGCAGTGAATACAGGGGTTATGAGACCCAGTACTTC. It is translated as CASSEYRGYETQYF.

The rearrangement uses TRBV5-5 and TRBJ1-1; the match to TRBD1 covers 8 bases. Losses at the gene ends were 4 bases for V and 5 bases for J; bases not matched to a gene: 19. The CDR3 extends over 18 amino acids. CDR1 and CDR2 from the germline V gene are SGHKS and YYEKEE (reference sequence). CDR3 amino acids: CASSVRTSGQGAGTEAFF. As DNA, the CDR3 is TGTGCCAGCAGCGTGAGAACTTCGGGTCAGGGGGCTGGGACTGAAGCTTTCTTT.

The genes are TRBV19 and TRBJ1-6, with 9 bases aligning to TRBD1. In germline, CDR1 is LNHDA, CDR2 SQIVND (reference sequence). The trim removed 2 bases at V and 10 bases at J, leaving 3 bases unmatched. This CDR3 has 14 amino acids. CDR3 protein: CASSIPGTGSPLHF. The CDR3 bases are TGTGCCAGTAGTATACCCGGGACAGGGTCACCCCTCCACTTT.

J is TRBJ2-7 and V is TRBV11-2; D may be TRBD1 (6 bases). From germline, CDR1 is SGHAT and CDR2 FQNNGV. The CDR3 spans 17 residues. V was cut by 6 bases and J by 6 bases, with 27 bases left in between. The CDR3 region is CASRSTLETGRPLEQYF. For the CDR3, the DNA is TGTGCCAGCAGGTCGACCCTTGAGACAGGAAGACCCCTCGAGCAGTACTTC.

The chain links TRBV29-1 to TRBJ2-6; 7 nucleotides match TRBD2. CDR1 is SQVTM and CDR2 is ANQGSEA in the germline V gene. V was clipped by 5 bases and J by 2 bases; unmatched bases: 3. This CDR3 comprises 14 residues. This chain's CDR3 is CSVSAGAGANVLTF. In nucleotides, the CDR3 is TGCAGCGTTTCTGCGGGGGCTGGGGCCAACGTCCTGACTTTC.

The chain links TRBV5-4 to TRBJ1-2, with D perhaps matching TRBD1 (6 bases). The V and J ends lost 4 bases and 1 base respectively, with 14 bases between them. The germline V gene has CDR1 SGHNT and CDR2 YYREEE (reference sequence). The length of the CDR3 is 15 residues. As DNA, the CDR3 is TGTGCCAGCAGCCCCTCCGGACAGTTTAACTATGGCTACACCTTC. Its protein is CASSPSGQFNYGYTF.

The gene calls are TRBV6-5 and TRBJ1-2, with TRBD1 as a possible D gene (6 bases). Between the trimmed V and J ends, which lost 6 bases and 5 bases, there was a span of 16 bases. Germline V gives CDR1 MNHEY, CDR2 SVGAGI. CDR3 length equals 14 residues. CDR3 nucleotide sequence: TGTGCCAGCAGCCCCGCAGGGGTTGGTTATGGCTACACCTTC. Translation: CASSPAGVGYGYTF.

J is TRBJ2-7 and V is TRBV19, with a weak D call TRBD2 (5 bases). The germline gives CDR1 LNHDA, CDR2 SQIVND (reference sequence). V lost 9 bases to trimming and J lost 3 bases, with 9 bases between them. The CDR3 has 11 residues. The CDR3 DNA reads TGTGCCAGCGGGGTAGGCTACGAGCAGTACTTC. This translates into CASGVGYEQYF.

This chain links TRBV5-1 with TRBJ2-7; a weak D match, TRBD1 (5 bases). Germline loops: CDR1 SGHRS, CDR2 YFSETQ. This CDR3 is built from 14 residues. Between the trimmed V and J ends, which lost 1 base and 6 bases, there was a span of 14 bases. CDR3 loop: CASSLLVQVREQYF. The CDR3 DNA reads TGCGCCAGCAGCTTGTTAGTACAGGTTCGCGAGCAGTACTTC.

The chain links TRBV7-3 to TRBJ2-4; 9 bases fit TRBD1. V lost 2 bases to trimming and J lost 5 bases; unmatched junction nucleotides: 10. The CDR3 runs 17 residues. The germline V gene encodes CDR1 SGHTA and CDR2 FQGTGA. The DNA of the CDR3 is TGTGCCAGCAGCTTATGGGGTCCGGGACAGGGCGAAAACATTCAGTACTTC. Protein product: CASSLWGPGQGENIQYF.

This chain joins TRBV19 and TRBJ2-2; 7 bases agree with TRBD2. Trimming took 3 bases from V and 4 from J; bases not matched to a gene: 11. Germline V lookup: CDR1 LNHDA, CDR2 SQIVND (reference sequence). The CDR3 extends over 17 amino acids. The CDR3 reads CASSIPVRSGGTGELFF. As DNA, the CDR3 is TGTGCCAGTAGTATCCCCGTAAGATCGGGGGGCACCGGGGAGCTGTTTTTT. Drawing the rest from reference TRBV19 and TRBJ2-2, the complete variable domain is DGGITQSPKYLFRKEGQNVTLSCEQNLNHDAMYWYRQDPGQGLRLIYYSQIVNDFQKGDIAEGYSVSREKKESFPLTVTSAQKNPTAFYLCASSIPVRSGGTGELFFGEGSRLTVL.

This clone was seen more than once but under ten times. J is TRBJ2-7 and V is TRBV2, with TRBD2 identical over 7 bases. J was trimmed by 1 base and V by 6 bases; bases with no gene match: 12. The CDR3 runs to 16 residues. CDR1 is SNHLY, CDR2 FYNNEI, per germline. The CDR3 region is CASSRDLAGVSYEQYF. The CDR3 DNA sequence: TGTGCCAGCAGCAGGGACTTGGCGGGGGTGTCCTACGAGCAGTACTTC.

To note about this clone: The same CDR3 is also encoded by other DNA sequences in this sample. The chain carries TRBV5-1 and TRBJ2-3; 8 bases fit TRBD2. The CDR3 is made up of 14 amino acids. V trimming: 0 bases; J trimming: 4 bases; junction bases outside the gene matches: 1. Germline CDR1 SGHRS, CDR2 YFSETQ. The CDR3 DNA reads TGCGCCAGCAGCTTGGCGGGGGGGGCAGATACGCAGTATTTT. Protein sequence: CASSLAGGADTQYF.

The rearrangement joins TRBV2 to TRBJ1-4; D is unresolved. V dropped 4 bases and J dropped 6 bases, with 9 bases sitting between them. Germline V gene sequence: CDR1 SNHLY, CDR2 FYNNEI. The CDR3 spans 13 residues. CDR3 nucleotide sequence: TGTGCCAGCAGTGGGGAGGTTGATGAAAAACTGTTTTTT. Its protein product is CASSGEVDEKLFF. The full variable domain, in which reference TRBV2 and TRBJ1-4 provide the parts outside the CDR3, is EPEVTQTPSHQVTQMGQEVILRCVPISNHLYFYWYRQILGQKVEFLVSFYNNEISEKSEIFDDQFSVERPDGSNFTLKIRSTKLEDSAMYFCASSGEVDEKLFFGSGTQLSVL.